This T cell receptor beta chain was identified during a study of T cell responses to AZD1222 COVID-19 vaccine. TCRdb keeps only in-frame clones here, not all; method: immunoSEQ multiplex PCR. The repertoire consists of 200,000 to 250,000 clones, with roughly 94% occurring once and the leading ten covering around 1.8%. Notes on the study in general: With two AZD1222 doses given, Spike-specific TCR breadth and depth both rose.

Of note for this clone: The antigen is not known.

Specimen: peripheral blood, collected 28 days after the second dose of the MenACWY control vaccine. The TCR sequence derives from an adult who received the MenACWY meningococcal vaccine as a control.

In DNA, the CDR3 is TGTGCCAGTAGTAAGACTGAGAGCTCCTACAATGAGCAGTTCTTC. Its translation is CASSKTESSYNEQFF. V is TRBV19 and J is TRBJ2-1, with D unresolved. Deletions cut 4 bases from V and 0 bases from J, with 10 bases between. Germline CDR1 is LNHDA and CDR2 is SQIVND (reference sequence). The CDR3 consists of 15 residues.